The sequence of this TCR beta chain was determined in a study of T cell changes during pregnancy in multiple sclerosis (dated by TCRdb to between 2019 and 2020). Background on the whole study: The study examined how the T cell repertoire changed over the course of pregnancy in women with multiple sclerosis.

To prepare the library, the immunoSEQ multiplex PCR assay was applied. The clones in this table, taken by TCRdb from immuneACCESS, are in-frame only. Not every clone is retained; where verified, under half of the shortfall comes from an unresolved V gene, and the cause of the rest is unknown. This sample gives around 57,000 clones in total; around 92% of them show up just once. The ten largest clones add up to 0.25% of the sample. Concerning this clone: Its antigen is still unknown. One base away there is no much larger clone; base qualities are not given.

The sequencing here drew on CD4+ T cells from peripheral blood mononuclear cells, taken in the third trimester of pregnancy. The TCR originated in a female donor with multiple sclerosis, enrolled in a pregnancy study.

The DNA sequence is as follows: TGTGCCAGCAGCTCCTACAGGACAGGGACCACAACTAATGAAAAACTGTTTTTT. Its protein is CASSSYRTGTTTNEKLFF. This sequence uses TRBV5-6 and TRBJ1-4; 8 bases in between match TRBD1. At the junction V is shortened by 3 bases and J by 0 bases; bases outside the gene matches: 10. There are 18 amino acids in the CDR3, from cysteine to phenylalanine inclusive. This entry keeps only the CDR3 DNA: 54 bases, framed from base 1. As encoded in the germline V gene, CDR1 is SGHDT while CDR2 is YYEEEE. With the rest looked up from the reference TRBV5-6 and TRBJ1-4 genes rather than sequenced, the full variable domain is DAGVTQSPTHLIKTRGQQVTLRCSPKSGHDTVSWYQQALGQGPQFIFQYYEEEERQRGNFPDRFSGHQFPNYSSELNVNALLLGDSALYLCASSSYRTGTTTNEKLFFGSGTQLSVL.